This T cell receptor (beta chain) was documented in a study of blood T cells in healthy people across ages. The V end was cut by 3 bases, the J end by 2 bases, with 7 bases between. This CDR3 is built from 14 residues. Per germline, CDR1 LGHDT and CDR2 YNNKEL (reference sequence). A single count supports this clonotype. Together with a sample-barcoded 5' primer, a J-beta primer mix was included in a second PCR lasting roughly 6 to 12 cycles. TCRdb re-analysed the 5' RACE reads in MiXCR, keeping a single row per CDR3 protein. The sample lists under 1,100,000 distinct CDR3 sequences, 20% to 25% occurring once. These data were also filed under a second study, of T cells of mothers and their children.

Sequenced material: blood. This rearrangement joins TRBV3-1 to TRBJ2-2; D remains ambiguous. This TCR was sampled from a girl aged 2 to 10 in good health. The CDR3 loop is CASSQAANTGELFF. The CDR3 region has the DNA TGTGCCAGCAGCCAGGCCGCTAACACCGGGGAGCTGTTTTTT.